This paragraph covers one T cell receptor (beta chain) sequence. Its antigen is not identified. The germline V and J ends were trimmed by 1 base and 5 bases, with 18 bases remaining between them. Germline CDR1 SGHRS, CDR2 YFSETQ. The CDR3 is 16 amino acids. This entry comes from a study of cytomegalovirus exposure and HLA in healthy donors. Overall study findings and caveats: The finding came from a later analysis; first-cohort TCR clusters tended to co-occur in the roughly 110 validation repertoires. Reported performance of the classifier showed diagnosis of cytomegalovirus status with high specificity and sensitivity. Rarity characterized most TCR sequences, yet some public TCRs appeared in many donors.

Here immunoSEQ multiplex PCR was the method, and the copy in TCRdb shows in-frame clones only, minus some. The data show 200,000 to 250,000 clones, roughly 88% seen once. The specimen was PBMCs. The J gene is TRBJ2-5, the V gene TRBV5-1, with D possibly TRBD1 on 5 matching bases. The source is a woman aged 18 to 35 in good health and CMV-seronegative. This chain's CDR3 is CASSLSLGAGRETQYF. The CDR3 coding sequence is TGCGCCAGCAGCTTGTCCCTAGGGGCAGGGCGGGAGACCCAGTACTTC.